This T cell receptor beta chain was captured by sequencing in a study of shared clonotypes between healthy human individuals. Overall study context: CD4 naive and CD4 memory each took three plates per donor, while CD8 naive took two and CD8 memory one.

About this clone: Its antigen is still unknown. The same CDR3 is also encoded by other DNA sequences in this sample.

Study outcomes and limitations: Between four donors, naive CD4 clonotypes were shared at a level of about 5%.

In the source study's methods: Filtering differed because ImmunoSEQ produced junction-only sequences that carried no quality scores. The data were produced by immunoSEQ multiplex PCR, yet TCRdb's version contains in-frame clones alone and is incomplete. V, J and clone size derive from that table, while D and trimming were established from the DNA sequence. The table includes 550,000 to 850,000 clones, roughly 70% detected once. V gave up 6 bases and J gave up 1 base, with 8 bases separating them. The CDR3 contains 13 residues. Germline V gene data show CDR1 as MDHEN and CDR2 as SYDVKM. The specimen sequenced was memory CD4+ T cells sorted from blood. The subset is: CD45RA-negative fraction. This chain connects TRBV28 to TRBJ2-3; D remains ambiguous. The receptor was derived from a woman aged 25 to 39 in good health. This CDR3 reads CASSPGGTDTQYF. The CDR3 DNA follows: TGTGCCAGCAGCCCAGGAGGCACAGATACGCAGTATTTT.